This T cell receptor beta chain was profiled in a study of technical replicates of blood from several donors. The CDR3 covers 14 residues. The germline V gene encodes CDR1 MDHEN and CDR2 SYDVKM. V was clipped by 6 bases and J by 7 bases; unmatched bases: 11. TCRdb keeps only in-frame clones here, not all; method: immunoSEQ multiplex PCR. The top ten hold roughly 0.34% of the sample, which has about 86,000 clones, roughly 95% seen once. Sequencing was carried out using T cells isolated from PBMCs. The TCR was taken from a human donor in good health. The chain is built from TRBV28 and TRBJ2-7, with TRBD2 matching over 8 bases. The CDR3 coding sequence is TGTGCCAGCAGCCCCGGGACTAGTCGGGCGGAGCAGTACTTC. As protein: CASSPGTSRAEQYF.